This is a list of T cell receptor beta chains from one sample in a study of shared clonotypes between healthy human individuals. Method: immunoSEQ multiplex PCR; TCRdb's copy keeps in-frame clones and lacks some. The data hold 2 million to 2.5 million clones, with about 95% observed a single time. The specimen sequenced was naive CD8+ T cells sorted from blood. These receptors were collected from a man aged 18 to 29 in good health. CDR3s include the opening cysteine and the closing phenylalanine or tryptophan. Each record gives: CDR3 length, D gene, clone size, J gene, V gene, CDR3 DNA, CDR3 protein. The D gene is left open where the match is weak. The size entry is marked missing in some rows and otherwise reads once, few, many or a size class.

12 | - | - | TRBJ2-7 | TRBV6-5 | TGTGCCAGCAGTCCTGGACTGTACGAGCAGTACTTC | CASSPGLYEQYF
15 | - | - | TRBJ2-7 | TRBV9 | TGTGCCAGCAGCCCAGCGAGGGACGTTACCTACGAGCAGTACTTC | CASSPARDVTYEQYF
15 | - | - | TRBJ2-7 | TRBV7-9 | TGTGCCAGCAGCGCGTCGACCCATAAAGGGTACGAGCAGTACTTC | CASSASTHKGYEQYF
17 | - | - | TRBJ1-3 | TRBV7-9 | TGTGCCAGCAGCTTAGCGCAGGGGATTATCTCTGGAAACACCATATATTTT | CASSLAQGIISGNTIYF
14 | - | - | TRBJ2-7 | TRBV9 | TGTGCCAGCAGCGCTGGACTGGCCGCCTACGAGCAGTACTTC | CASSAGLAAYEQYF
14 | - | - | TRBJ1-1 | TRBV4-3 | TGCGCCAGCAGCCAAGTCGAGGGGAACACTGAAGCTTTCTTT | CASSQVEGNTEAFF
17 | TRBD1 | - | TRBJ1-4 | TRBV7-8 | TGTGCCAGCAGCTTCCCCGGGACAGGGACCGACGGGGAAAAACTGTTTTTT | CASSFPGTGTDGEKLFF
15 | - | - | TRBJ2-7 | TRBV2 | TGTGCCAGCAGTGCCAAGTCCGGGGGATGGTACGAGCAGTACTTC | CASSAKSGGWYEQYF
14 | - | - | TRBJ1-1 | TRBV5-1 | TGCGCCAGCAGCTCGAATCAGGGGTGGACTGAAGCTTTCTTT | CASSSNQGWTEAFF
15 | TRBD2 | - | TRBJ2-3 | TRBV10-3 | TGTGCCATCAATCCCGGGACTAGCGTCACAGATACGCAGTATTTT | CAINPGTSVTDTQYF
15 | TRBD1 | - | TRBJ2-7 | TRBV7-9 | TGTGCCAGCAGCTCACCCGGGACAGGGGCCTACGAGCAGTACTTC | CASSSPGTGAYEQYF
17 | - | - | TRBJ1-2 | TRBV6-1 | TGTGCCAGCAGTGAAACGGGCAGCTTCACCGCTAACTATGGCTACACCTTC | CASSETGSFTANYGYTF
12 | - | - | TRBJ2-7 | TRBV5-1 | TGCGCCAGCAGCTTGGATACCTACGAGCAGTACTTC | CASSLDTYEQYF
13 | - | - | TRBJ1-1 | TRBV6-1 | TGTGCCAGCAGTGAAAGGGTGAACACTGAAGCTTTCTTT | CASSERVNTEAFF
12 | - | - | TRBJ2-7 | TRBV7-2 | TGTGCCACCACGCCAGGTGGGTACGAGCAGTACTTC | CATTPGGYEQYF
16 | - | - | TRBJ2-1 | TRBV7-9 | TGTGCCAGCAGCTCCGGCTGGGCGGGGCAGGGGAATGAGCAGTTCTTC | CASSSGWAGQGNEQFF
11 | - | - | TRBJ1-1 | TRBV5-6 | TGTGCCAGCAGCTTGGGGCCTGAAGCTTTCTTT | CASSLGPEAFF
16 | - | - | TRBJ2-5 | TRBV15 | TGTGCCACCAGCAGCCCGGGTGAGGGGGAGGAAGAGACCCAGTACTTC | CATSSPGEGEEETQYF
13 | - | once | TRBJ2-2 | TRBV6-1 | TGTGCCAGCAGGGAGGGGTACACCGGGGAGCTGTTTTTT | CASREGYTGELFF
11 | - | - | TRBJ1-3 | TRBV28 | TGTGCCAGCAGTTCGGGGGACACCATATATTTT | CASSSGDTIYF
15 | - | - | TRBJ2-1 | TRBV5-4 | TGTGCCAGCAGCTTGCCCCCGGCGAGTAACAATGAGCAGTTCTTC | CASSLPPASNNEQFF
19 | - | - | TRBJ1-5 | TRBV5-4 | TGTGCCAGCAGCTTGACCCGACAGGAGGGTCTGGTGAGCAATCAGCCCCAGCATTTT | CASSLTRQEGLVSNQPQHF
16 | TRBD1 | - | TRBJ2-2 | TRBV7-3 | TGTGCCAGCAGTGTTACAGGGGCGGCGAACACCGGGGAGCTGTTTTTT | CASSVTGAANTGELFF
15 | TRBD2 | - | TRBJ2-5 | TRBV7-8 | TGTGCCAGCAGCTTGTTTTCGGGGGGGCCGGAGACCCAGTACTTC | CASSLFSGGPETQYF
17 | TRBD1 | - | TRBJ1-1 | TRBV7-6 | TGTGCCAGCAGCTTAACCCCATTACAGGGGGAGGACACTGAAGCTTTCTTT | CASSLTPLQGEDTEAFF
12 | - | - | TRBJ1-4 | TRBV15 | TGTGCCACGAGGGGCGTTGGGGAAAAACTGTTTTTT | CATRGVGEKLFF
16 | - | - | TRBJ2-3 | TRBV5-4 | TGTGCCAGCAGCTTTTACGGGTCTACAACCACAGATACGCAGTATTTT | CASSFYGSTTTDTQYF
15 | TRBD2 | - | TRBJ2-1 | TRBV5-4 | TGTGCCAGCAGCTTGGGGACTAGCGGGAGTTATGAGCAGTTCTTC | CASSLGTSGSYEQFF
17 | - | - | TRBJ1-2 | TRBV6-1 | TGTGCCAGCAGTGAAAGGGTAACCTTGAGGGATTACTATGGCTACACCTTC | CASSERVTLRDYYGYTF
15 | TRBD1 | - | TRBJ1-4 | TRBV19 | TGTGCCAGTAGTGCAGGGGGCGTCACTAATGAAAAACTGTTTTTT | CASSAGGVTNEKLFF
14 | - | - | TRBJ2-5 | TRBV2 | TGTGCCAGCAGTGATGTCCGGATGCAAGAGACCCAGTACTTC | CASSDVRMQETQYF
14 | - | - | TRBJ2-5 | TRBV4-1 | TGCGCCAGCAGCCAAGAAAGGGGAATAGAGACCCAGTACTTC | CASSQERGIETQYF
17 | - | once | TRBJ1-4 | TRBV5-1 | TGCGCCAGCAGCGCCGGGCCCCAGGGGCGACGGGGTGAAAAACTGTTTTTT | CASSAGPQGRRGEKLFF
13 | - | - | TRBJ2-3 | TRBV19 | TGTGCCACCTCGACGGTTAGCACAGATACGCAGTATTTT | CATSTVSTDTQYF
16 | - | - | TRBJ2-6 | TRBV4-3 | TGCGCCAGCAGCCAAGATTTGGCTTCTGGGGCCAACGTCCTGACTTTC | CASSQDLASGANVLTF
12 | - | - | TRBJ1-4 | TRBV6-1 | TGTGCCAGCAGTGAAACGAGGGAAAAACTGTTTTTT | CASSETREKLFF
12 | - | - | TRBJ2-7 | TRBV12-5 | TGTGCTAGTGGCCACAGCGCCGACGAGCAGTACTTC | CASGHSADEQYF
15 | - | - | TRBJ2-2 | TRBV9 | TGTGCCAGCAGCGTAGGACAGGCAAACACCGGGGAGCTGTTTTTT | CASSVGQANTGELFF
14 | TRBD1 | - | TRBJ1-5 | TRBV30 | TGTGCCTGGAGTGTGGACAGGGGAAATCAGCCCCAGCATTTT | CAWSVDRGNQPQHF
13 | TRBD1 | - | TRBJ1-5 | TRBV2 | TGTGCCATCGGGACAGATAGCAATCAGCCCCAGCATTTT | CAIGTDSNQPQHF
14 | - | - | TRBJ2-6 | TRBV10-2 | TGCGCCAGCGTCCCGGGAGAGGGGGCCAACGTCCTGACTTTC | CASVPGEGANVLTF
16 | - | - | TRBJ2-7 | TRBV7-9 | TGTGCCAGCAGCTTCTCTTCGACGGTGCCCTCCTACGAGCAGTACTTC | CASSFSSTVPSYEQYF
16 | TRBD1 | once | TRBJ2-7 | TRBV6-6 | TGTGCCAGCAGAATCTTACCGGGACAGGGATCCCGCGAGCAGTACTTC | CASRILPGQGSREQYF
16 | - | - | TRBJ2-7 | TRBV7-9 | TGTGCCAGCAGCTCGCCCGGGACATATAGCTCCTACGAGCAGTACTTC | CASSSPGTYSSYEQYF
11 | - | few | TRBJ1-1 | TRBV29-1 | TGCAGCTGTGACGGTACCACTGAAGCTTTCTTT | CSCDGTTEAFF
13 | - | - | TRBJ2-7 | TRBV28 | TGTGCCAGCAGTTTATTCGGCAGCTACGAGCAGTACTTC | CASSLFGSYEQYF
15 | TRBD2 | - | TRBJ2-3 | TRBV10-2 | TGCGCCAGCAGTGCACTAGCGGGAGGATCCGATACGCAGTATTTT | CASSALAGGSDTQYF
13 | - | - | TRBJ2-1 | TRBV6-5 | TGTGCCAGCAGTTACTCGCCCTACAATGAGCAGTTCTTC | CASSYSPYNEQFF
15 | - | - | TRBJ2-3 | TRBV4-3 | TGCGCCAGCAGCCCCAAAGGGACTAGCACAGATACGCAGTATTTT | CASSPKGTSTDTQYF
14 | TRBD1 | - | TRBJ2-3 | TRBV2 | TGTGCCAGCAGCCCCGGGACAGGGGCAGATACGCAGTATTTT | CASSPGTGADTQYF
14 | TRBD1 | - | TRBJ1-1 | TRBV5-6 | TGTGCCAGCAGCTCAGGGGGCTTGGGCACTGAAGCTTTCTTT | CASSSGGLGTEAFF
11 | - | - | TRBJ2-5 | TRBV19 | TGTGCCAGTAGCTACGAGGAGACCCAGTACTTC | CASSYEETQYF
14 | - | - | TRBJ1-4 | TRBV21-1 | TGTGCCAGCAGCCCTCGGGGGCCTAATGAAAAACTGTTTTTT | CASSPRGPNEKLFF
14 | - | few | TRBJ2-7 | TRBV7-8 | TGTGCCAGCAGCCCATCCGACAGGTTCTACGAGCAGTACTTC | CASSPSDRFYEQYF